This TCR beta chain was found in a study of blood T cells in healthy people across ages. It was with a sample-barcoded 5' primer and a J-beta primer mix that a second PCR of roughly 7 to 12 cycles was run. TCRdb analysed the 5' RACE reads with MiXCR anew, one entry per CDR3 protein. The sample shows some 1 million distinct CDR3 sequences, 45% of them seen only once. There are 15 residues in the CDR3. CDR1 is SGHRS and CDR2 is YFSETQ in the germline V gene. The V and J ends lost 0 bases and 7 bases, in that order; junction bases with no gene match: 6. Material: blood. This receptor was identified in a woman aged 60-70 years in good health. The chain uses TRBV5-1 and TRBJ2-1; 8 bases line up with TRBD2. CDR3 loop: CASSLASGGPNEQFF. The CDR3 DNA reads TGCGCCAGCAGCTTGGCCTCGGGAGGGCCGAATGAGCAGTTCTTC.